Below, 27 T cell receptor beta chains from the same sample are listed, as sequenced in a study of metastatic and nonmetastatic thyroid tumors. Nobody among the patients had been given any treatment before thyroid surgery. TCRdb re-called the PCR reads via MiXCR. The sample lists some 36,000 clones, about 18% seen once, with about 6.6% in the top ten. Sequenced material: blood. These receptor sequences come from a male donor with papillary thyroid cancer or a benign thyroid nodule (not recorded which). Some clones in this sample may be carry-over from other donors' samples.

CDR3 loop: CASSCGIWDGYTF. The CDR3 DNA sequence: TGTGCCAGTAGTTGCGGGATATGGGATGGCTACACCTTC. The chain uses TRBV19 and TRBJ1-2; D not certain. Germline V gene data show CDR1 as LNHDA and CDR2 as SQIVND (reference sequence). The V gene lost 5 bases and the J gene lost 6 bases, with 13 bases spanning the gap. The CDR3 contains 13 residues.

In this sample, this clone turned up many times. Written as DNA, the CDR3 is TGTGCCTCGGGAGGGCATGGTAGAGAGACCCAGTACTTC. This codes for CASGGHGRETQYF. The J gene is TRBJ2-5, the V gene TRBV27, with 8 bases matching TRBD2. V shed 11 bases and J 4 bases; nucleotides not matched to a gene: 9. The CDR3 consists of 13 residues. The germline CDR1 and CDR2 sequences are MNHEY and SMNVEV (reference sequence).

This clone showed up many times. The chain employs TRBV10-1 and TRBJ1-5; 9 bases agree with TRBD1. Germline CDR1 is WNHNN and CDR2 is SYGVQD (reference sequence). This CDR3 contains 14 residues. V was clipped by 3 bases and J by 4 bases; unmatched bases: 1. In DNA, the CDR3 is TGCGCCAGCAGTGATGGGACAGGGAATCAGCCCCAGCATTTT. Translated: CASSDGTGNQPQHF.

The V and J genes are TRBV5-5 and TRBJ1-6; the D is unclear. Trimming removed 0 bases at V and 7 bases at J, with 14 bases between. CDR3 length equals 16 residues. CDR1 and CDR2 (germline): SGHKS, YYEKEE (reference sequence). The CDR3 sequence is CASSLVWSGSNSPLHF. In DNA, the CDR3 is TGTGCCAGCAGCTTGGTGTGGAGCGGGTCGAATTCACCCCTCCACTTT.

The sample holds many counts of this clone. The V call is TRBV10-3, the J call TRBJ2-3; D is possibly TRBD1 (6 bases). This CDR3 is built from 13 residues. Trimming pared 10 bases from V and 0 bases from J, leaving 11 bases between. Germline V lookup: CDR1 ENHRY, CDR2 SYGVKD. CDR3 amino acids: CATWTESTDTQYF. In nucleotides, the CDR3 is TGTGCCACCTGGACAGAGAGCACAGATACGCAGTATTTT.

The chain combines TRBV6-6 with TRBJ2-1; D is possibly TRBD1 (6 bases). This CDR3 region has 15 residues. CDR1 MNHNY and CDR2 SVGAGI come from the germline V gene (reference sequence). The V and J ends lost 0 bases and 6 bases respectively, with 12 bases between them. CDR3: CASSYSSQGGNEQFF. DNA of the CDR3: TGTGCCAGCAGTTACTCCAGTCAAGGGGGCAATGAGCAGTTCTTC.

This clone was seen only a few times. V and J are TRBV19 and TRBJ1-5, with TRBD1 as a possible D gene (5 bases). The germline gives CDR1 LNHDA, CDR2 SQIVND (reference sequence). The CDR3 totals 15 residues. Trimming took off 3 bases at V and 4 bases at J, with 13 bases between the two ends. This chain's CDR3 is CASSIPGQANQPQHF. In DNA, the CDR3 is TGTGCCAGTAGTATCCCAGGGCAGGCTAATCAGCCCCAGCATTTT.

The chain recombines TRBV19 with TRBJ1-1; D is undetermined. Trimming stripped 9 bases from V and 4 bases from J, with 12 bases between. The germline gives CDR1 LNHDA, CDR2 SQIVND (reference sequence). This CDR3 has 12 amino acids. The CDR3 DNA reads TGTGCCAGCAGCCTGGGGATCACTGAAGCTTTCTTT. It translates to CASSLGITEAFF.

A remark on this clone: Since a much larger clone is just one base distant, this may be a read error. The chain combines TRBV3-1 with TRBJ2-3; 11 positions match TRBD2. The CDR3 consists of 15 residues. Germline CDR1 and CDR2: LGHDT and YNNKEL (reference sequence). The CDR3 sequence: CTSSGTSGPGDTQYF. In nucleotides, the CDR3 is TGTACCAGCAGTGGGACTAGCGGCCCCGGAGATACGCAGTATTTT.

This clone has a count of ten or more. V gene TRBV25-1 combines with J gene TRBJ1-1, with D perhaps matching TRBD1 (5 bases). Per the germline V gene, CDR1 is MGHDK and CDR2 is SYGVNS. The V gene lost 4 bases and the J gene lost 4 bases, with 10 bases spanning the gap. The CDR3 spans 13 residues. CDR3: CASSVGTLTEAFF. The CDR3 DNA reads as TGTGCCAGCAGTGTTGGGACTCTCACTGAAGCTTTCTTT.

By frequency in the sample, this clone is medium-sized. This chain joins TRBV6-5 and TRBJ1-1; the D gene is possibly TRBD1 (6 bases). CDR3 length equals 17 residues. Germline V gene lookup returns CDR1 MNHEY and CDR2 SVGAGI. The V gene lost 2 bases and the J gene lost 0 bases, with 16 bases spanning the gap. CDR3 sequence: CASSYTIQGAMNTEAFF. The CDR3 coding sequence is TGTGCCAGCAGTTACACCATACAGGGTGCCATGAACACTGAAGCTTTCTTT.

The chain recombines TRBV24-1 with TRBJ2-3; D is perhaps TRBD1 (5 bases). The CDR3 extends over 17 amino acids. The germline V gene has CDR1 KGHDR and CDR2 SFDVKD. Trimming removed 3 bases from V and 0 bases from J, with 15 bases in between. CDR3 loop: CATSDRMTASSTDTQYF. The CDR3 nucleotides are TGTGCCACCAGTGATCGGATGACAGCTTCTAGCACAGATACGCAGTATTTT.

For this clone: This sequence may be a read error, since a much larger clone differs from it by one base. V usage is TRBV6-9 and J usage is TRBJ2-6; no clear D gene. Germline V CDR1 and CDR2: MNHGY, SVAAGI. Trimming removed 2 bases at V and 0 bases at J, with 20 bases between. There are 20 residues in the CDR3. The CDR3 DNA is TGTGCCAGCAGTTATGCGCGAGGTGGGTGGCTGGGCTCTGGGGCCAACGTCCTGACTTTC. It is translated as CASSYARGGWLGSGANVLTF.

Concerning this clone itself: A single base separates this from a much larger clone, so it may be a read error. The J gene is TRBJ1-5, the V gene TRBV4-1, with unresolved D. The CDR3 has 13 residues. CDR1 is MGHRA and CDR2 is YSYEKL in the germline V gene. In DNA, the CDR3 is TGCGCCAGCGCGGATGATAGCAGTCAGCCCCAGCATTTT. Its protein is CASADDSSQPQHF.

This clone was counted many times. CDR3 DNA: TGTGCCAGCAGCATAGGACACCAGCAGTACTTC. Amino acid sequence: CASSIGHQQYF. This sequence joins TRBV9 and TRBJ2-7; a possible D gene is TRBD1 (5 bases). The CDR3 runs to 11 residues. Germline-derived CDR1 and CDR2 are SGDLS and YYNGEE. The V and J ends lost 4 bases and 8 bases respectively, with 10 bases between them.

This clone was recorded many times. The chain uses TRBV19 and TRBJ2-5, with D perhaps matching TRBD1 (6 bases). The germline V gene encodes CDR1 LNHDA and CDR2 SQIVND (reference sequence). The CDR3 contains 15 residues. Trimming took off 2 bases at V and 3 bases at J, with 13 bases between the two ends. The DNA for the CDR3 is TGTGCCAGTAGTATATTTGATGGGGGCAAAGAGACCCAGTACTTC. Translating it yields CASSIFDGGKETQYF.

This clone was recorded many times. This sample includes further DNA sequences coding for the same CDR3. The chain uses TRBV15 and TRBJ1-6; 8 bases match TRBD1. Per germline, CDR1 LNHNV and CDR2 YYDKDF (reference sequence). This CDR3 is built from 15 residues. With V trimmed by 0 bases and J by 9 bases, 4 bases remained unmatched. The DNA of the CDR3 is TGTGCCACCAGCAGAGATCTCAGGGGGCTTTCACCCCTCCACTTT. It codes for CATSRDLRGLSPLHF.

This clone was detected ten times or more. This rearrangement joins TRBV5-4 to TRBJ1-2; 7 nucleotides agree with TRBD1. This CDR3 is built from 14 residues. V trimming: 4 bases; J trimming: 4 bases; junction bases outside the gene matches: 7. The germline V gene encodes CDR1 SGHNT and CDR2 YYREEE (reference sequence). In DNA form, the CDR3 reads TGTGCCAGCAGCGTTCCAGGGGGTATCTATGGCTACACCTTC. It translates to CASSVPGGIYGYTF.

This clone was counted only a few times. CDR3 sequence: CASSSGDLSYEQYF. In DNA, the CDR3 is TGTGCCAGCTCGAGCGGGGACCTCTCCTACGAGCAGTACTTC. This chain links TRBV28 with TRBJ2-7; 7 bases match TRBD2. V shed 8 bases and J 0 bases; nucleotides not matched to a gene: 7. Germline CDR1 and CDR2: MDHEN and SYDVKM. This CDR3 has 14 residues.

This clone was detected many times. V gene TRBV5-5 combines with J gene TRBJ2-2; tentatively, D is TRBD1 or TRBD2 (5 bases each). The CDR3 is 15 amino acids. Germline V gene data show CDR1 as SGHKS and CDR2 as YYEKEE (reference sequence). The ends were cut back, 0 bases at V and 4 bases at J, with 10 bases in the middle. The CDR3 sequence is CASSLDPGTTGELFF. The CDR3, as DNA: TGTGCCAGCAGCTTGGACCCCGGGACCACCGGGGAGCTGTTTTTT.

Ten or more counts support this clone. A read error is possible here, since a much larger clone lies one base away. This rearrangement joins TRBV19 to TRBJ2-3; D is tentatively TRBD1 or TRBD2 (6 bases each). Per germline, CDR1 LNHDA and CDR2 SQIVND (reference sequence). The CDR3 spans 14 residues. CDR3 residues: CAGSKGGSTDTQYF. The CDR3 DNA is TGTGCCGGTAGTAAGGGGGGATCCACAGATACGCAGTATTTT.

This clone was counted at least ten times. This chain's CDR3 is CASSTIASNEQFF. The CDR3 bases are TGCGCCAGCAGCACGATAGCGAGCAATGAGCAGTTCTTC. The chain couples TRBV5-1 to TRBJ2-1; TRBD2 might be the D (5 bases). V was pared by 4 bases and J by 6 bases, with 11 bases between. The CDR3 is 13 residues long. Germline loops: CDR1 SGHRS, CDR2 YFSETQ.

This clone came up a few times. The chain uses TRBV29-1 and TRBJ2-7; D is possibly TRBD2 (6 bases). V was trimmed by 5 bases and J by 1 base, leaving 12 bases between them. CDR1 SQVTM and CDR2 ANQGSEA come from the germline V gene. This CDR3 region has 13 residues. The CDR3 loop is CSVLGTSSYEQYF. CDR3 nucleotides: TGCAGCGTTCTCGGGACTTCGTCCTACGAGCAGTACTTC.

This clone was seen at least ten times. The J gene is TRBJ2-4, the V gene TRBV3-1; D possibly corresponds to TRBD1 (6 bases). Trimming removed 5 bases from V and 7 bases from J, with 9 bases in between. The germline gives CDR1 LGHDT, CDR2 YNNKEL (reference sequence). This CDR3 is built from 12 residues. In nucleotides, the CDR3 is TGTGCCAGCAGCATAGGACAGAACATTCAGTACTTC. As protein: CASSIGQNIQYF.

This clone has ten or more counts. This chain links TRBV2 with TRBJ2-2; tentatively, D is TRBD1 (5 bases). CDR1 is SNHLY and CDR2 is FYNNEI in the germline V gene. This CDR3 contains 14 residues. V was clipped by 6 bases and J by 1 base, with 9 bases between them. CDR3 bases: TGTGCCAGCAGGGAACAGGTGAACACCGGGGAGCTGTTTTTT. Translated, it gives CASREQVNTGELFF.

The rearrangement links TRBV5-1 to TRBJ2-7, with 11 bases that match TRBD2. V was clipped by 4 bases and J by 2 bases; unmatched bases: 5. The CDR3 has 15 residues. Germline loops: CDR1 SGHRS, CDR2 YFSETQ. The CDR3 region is CASSPGLAGTYEQYF. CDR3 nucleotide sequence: TGCGCCAGCAGCCCAGGACTAGCGGGCACCTACGAGCAGTACTTC.

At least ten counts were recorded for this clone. CDR3 protein: CSARFLGSDYEQYF. Written as DNA, the CDR3 is TGCAGTGCTAGATTTCTCGGTAGCGACTACGAGCAGTACTTC. The rearrangement joins TRBV20-1 to TRBJ2-7; tentatively, D is TRBD2 (5 bases). The germline CDR1 and CDR2 sequences are DFQATT and SNEGSKA (reference sequence). This CDR3 is built from 14 residues. Trimming left V 2 bases short and J 3 bases short, with 14 bases between.